One sample yielded the 20 T cell receptor beta chains listed below, sequenced in a study of human T cells and chemical hapten exposure. Noted time point: pre-sensitization, week 0. Sample treatment: therapeutic diphenylcyclopropenone sensitization with weekly scalp DPC. From whole blood left unfractionated, total RNA was extracted. In TCRdb, the RACE reads were re-called with MiXCR into one record per CDR3 protein. This table has just under 35,000 distinct CDR3 sequences, about a tenth appearing once. The sequencing here drew on whole blood, taken in connection with sensitization to the hapten diphenylcyclopropenone (DPC). These receptors came from a man aged 45-60 years with alopecia areata. Some clones in this sample may be carry-over from other donors' samples.

This clonotype showed up just a few times. V usage is TRBV29-1 and J usage is TRBJ2-7; D is ambiguous. Per the germline V gene, CDR1 is SQVTM and CDR2 is ANQGSEA. Trimming pared 4 bases from V and 7 bases from J, leaving 8 bases between. The CDR3 covers 10 residues. The CDR3 protein is CSVVTREQYF. The CDR3 DNA reads as TGCAGCGTTGTGACGAGAGAGCAGTACTTC.

V and J are TRBV29-1 and TRBJ2-7, with D possibly TRBD2 on 5 matching bases. The CDR3 is made up of 13 amino acids. Germline CDR1 SQVTM, CDR2 ANQGSEA. V shed 4 bases and J shed 6 bases, with 16 bases lying between them. CDR3 residues: CSVAGIPRGEQYF. CDR3 sequence (DNA): TGCAGCGTTGCCGGGATCCCCCGGGGCGAGCAGTACTTC.

Many counts were recorded for this clonotype. The chain couples TRBV12-2 to TRBJ1-2. TRBV12-2 is a pseudogene segment. The CDR3 spans 15 residues. The CDR3, as DNA: TGTGCAAGTCGCTTAGCGACAAGAGCTAACTATGGCTACACCTTC. Its protein is CASRLATRANYGYTF.

This clonotype appeared many times. The gene calls are TRBV2 and TRBJ1-5, with D unresolved. Trimming took 7 bases from V and 0 from J, leaving 16 bases between them. CDR3 length: 16 residues. Germline CDR1 and CDR2: SNHLY and FYNNEI. CDR3 loop: CASKGWPQASNQPQHF. The CDR3 region has the DNA TGTGCCAGCAAGGGCTGGCCCCAGGCTAGCAATCAGCCCCAGCATTTT.

This clonotype has just a few counts. The rearrangement uses TRBV10-3 and TRBJ2-2, with D hard to call. Germline V lookup: CDR1 ENHRY, CDR2 SYGVKD. Trimming removed 10 bases from V and 7 bases from J, with 10 bases in between. CDR3 length equals 11 residues. CDR3 nucleotides: TGTGCCACAAAGGGTGTCGGGGAGCTGTTTTTT. It encodes CATKGVGELFF.

Concerning this clonotype: A much larger clone sits a single nucleotide away, making a read error possible. The CDR3 nucleotides are TGTGCCAGCAGCCGGACCCAAGAGACCCAGTACTTC. It yields the protein CASSRTQETQYF. The rearrangement uses TRBV7-2 and TRBJ2-5; D is unclear. The germline V gene has CDR1 SGHTA and CDR2 FQGNSA. CDR3 length: 12 amino acids. With 5 bases removed from V and 1 base from J, the gap between germline ends came to 5 bases.

This clonotype was seen repeatedly, ten times or more. The CDR3 coding sequence is TGTGCCAGCAGGAACGCGGGAGGAATAAATGAGCAGTTCTTC. Protein product: CASRNAGGINEQFF. V and J are TRBV28 and TRBJ2-1; 8 bases fit TRBD2. CDR1 is MDHEN, CDR2 SYDVKM, per germline. V lost 6 bases to trimming and J lost 7 bases; unmatched junction nucleotides: 8. This CDR3 is 14 amino acids long.

This clonotype was counted at least ten times. J is TRBJ2-1 and V is TRBV9, with 9 bases fitting TRBD1. The CDR3 totals 16 residues. The germline CDR1 and CDR2 sequences are SGDLS and YYNGEE. V shed 8 bases, J shed 0 bases, and the junction held 9 bases outside the gene matches. The CDR3, as DNA: TGTGCCAGTACCGGGACAGGGAGCTTCTCCTACAATGAGCAGTTCTTC. Amino acids: CASTGTGSFSYNEQFF.

V and J are TRBV12-3 or TRBV12-4 and TRBJ2-3, with TRBD1 matching over 7 bases. With 5 bases clipped from V and 2 bases from J, the junction kept 4 bases outside the gene matches. This CDR3 has 14 amino acids. The CDR3 here is CASSTGQDTDTQYF. Here the CDR3 DNA reads TGTGCCAGCAGTACTGGACAGGACACAGATACGCAGTATTTT.

The sample holds many counts of this clonotype. V usage is TRBV18 and J usage is TRBJ1-2, with 8 nucleotides matching TRBD1. CDR1 is KGHSH, CDR2 LQKENI, per germline. The CDR3 has 13 amino acids. The trim removed 3 bases at V and 6 bases at J, leaving 3 bases unmatched. As DNA, the CDR3 is TGTGCCAGCTCACCGACAGGGGTTGATGGCTACACCTTC. This codes for CASSPTGVDGYTF.

This clonotype was picked up many times. V and J are TRBV3-1 and TRBJ1-5; D is uncertain. The CDR3 length is 13 residues. Per the germline V gene, CDR1 is LGHDT and CDR2 is YNNKEL (reference sequence). The ends were cut back, 4 bases at V and 7 bases at J, with 11 bases in the middle. CDR3 region: CASSPSPLQPQHF. DNA of the CDR3: TGTGCCAGCAGCCCTAGCCCGTTGCAGCCCCAGCATTTT.

This clonotype was picked up many times. The chain carries TRBV12-3 or TRBV12-4 and TRBJ2-1; D not resolved. This CDR3 is built from 11 residues. V was pared by 6 bases and J by 6 bases, with 6 bases between. For the CDR3, the DNA is TGTGCCAGCAGGAAGTCCAATGAGCAGTTCTTC. As protein: CASRKSNEQFF.

In its sample, this clonotype was seen many times. V and J are TRBV5-1 and TRBJ2-2; TRBD2 agrees at 8 bases. Unmatched junction bases numbered 3, after V lost 1 base and J lost 4 bases. CDR1 is SGHRS and CDR2 is YFSETQ in the germline V gene. The CDR3 consists of 15 residues. The CDR3 DNA reads TGCGCCAGCAGCTTGAAGCGGGAGCTCACCGGGGAGCTGTTTTTT. Encoded protein: CASSLKRELTGELFF. Based on the CDR3 plus reference TRBV5-1 and TRBJ2-2, the full variable domain is KAGVTQTPRYLIKTRGQQVTLSCSPISGHRSVSWYQQTPGQGLQFLFEYFSETQRNKGNFPGRFSGRQFSNSRSEMNVSTLELGDSALYLCASSLKRELTGELFFGEGSRLTVL.

The sample holds many counts of this clonotype. The junction shows a germline mismatch at one end, possibly a read error. The rearrangement joins TRBV7-2 to TRBJ2-2; D remains unclear. This CDR3 is 17 amino acids long. The germline V gene has CDR1 SGHTA and CDR2 FQGNSA. CDR3 protein: CASSVATYSGRTGELFF. CDR3 coding DNA: TGTGCCAGCAGCGTAGCAACTTATTCTGGGCGCACCGGGGAGCTGTTTTTT. The complete variable domain, with remaining parts taken from reference TRBV7-2 and TRBJ2-2, reads GAGVSQSPSNKVTEKGKDVELRCDPISGHTALYWYRQSLGQGLEFLIYFQGNSAPDKSGLPSDRFSAERTGGSVSTLTIQRTQQEDSAVYLCASSVATYSGRTGELFFGEGSRLTVL.

This clonotype was seen many times. The chain employs TRBV11-2 and TRBJ2-1; 10 bases map to TRBD2. This CDR3 is built from 16 residues. J lost 3 bases, V lost 0 bases, and 2 bases had no gene match. From germline, CDR1 is SGHAT and CDR2 FQNNGV. The CDR3 sequence is CASSLEGLASYNEQFF. CDR3 bases: TGTGCCAGCAGCTTAGAGGGACTAGCGAGCTACAATGAGCAGTTCTTC.

The sample holds a few counts of this clonotype. The chain recombines TRBV20-1 with TRBJ1-2; D not resolved. The V gene lost 0 bases and the J gene lost 3 bases, with 11 bases spanning the gap. This CDR3 has 14 residues. The germline V gene encodes CDR1 DFQATT and CDR2 SNEGSKA (reference sequence). This chain's CDR3 is CSARDTAGYYGYTF. The CDR3 DNA sequence: TGCAGTGCTAGAGATACGGCAGGCTACTATGGCTACACCTTC.

This clonotype was detected many times. The genes are TRBV7-2 and TRBJ2-5, with D possibly TRBD1 on 6 matching bases. V was trimmed by 3 bases and J by 0 bases, leaving 8 bases between them. CDR1 and CDR2 (germline): SGHTA, FQGNSA. This CDR3 is built from 14 residues. In DNA, the CDR3 is TGTGCCAGCAGCTTGGACAGTTACCAAGAGACCCAGTACTTC. Its translation is CASSLDSYQETQYF. The full variable domain, its missing parts supplied by reference TRBV7-2 and TRBJ2-5, is GAGVSQSPSNKVTEKGKDVELRCDPISGHTALYWYRQSLGQGLEFLIYFQGNSAPDKSGLPSDRFSAERTGGSVSTLTIQRTQQEDSAVYLCASSLDSYQETQYFGPGTRLLVL.

This clonotype was detected ten times or more. This sequence joins TRBV7-3 and TRBJ2-3, with TRBD2 as a possible D gene (5 bases). Between the trimmed V and J ends, which lost 5 bases and 3 bases, there was a span of 9 bases. The CDR3 extends over 13 amino acids. Germline V CDR1 and CDR2: SGHTA, FQGTGA. CDR3 in DNA: TGTGCCAGCAGCGAGGGTGGTACAGATACGCAGTATTTT. This encodes CASSEGGTDTQYF. Looking up the rest from reference TRBV7-3 and TRBJ2-3 gives the full variable domain: GAGVSQTPSNKVTEKGKYVELRCDPISGHTALYWYRQSLGQGPEFLIYFQGTGAADDSGLPNDRFFAVRPEGSVSTLKIQRTERGDSAVYLCASSEGGTDTQYFGPGTRLTVL.

V and J are TRBV7-2 and TRBJ2-5, with 8 bases fitting TRBD1. V lost 7 bases to trimming and J lost 5 bases; unmatched junction nucleotides: 9. Germline loops: CDR1 SGHTA, CDR2 FQGNSA. CDR3 length equals 14 residues. The chain's CDR3 is CASNPQGAQETQYF. As DNA, the CDR3 is TGTGCCAGCAACCCCCAGGGGGCGCAGGAGACCCAGTACTTC.

In this sample, this clonotype turned up many times. The chain links TRBV4-1 to TRBJ2-7, with 7 positions matching TRBD2. Germline CDR1 is MGHRA and CDR2 is YSYEKL. V lost 3 bases, J lost 2 bases, and 7 bases stayed unmatched. This CDR3 is 15 amino acids long. The CDR3: CASSQGSAGAYEQYF. The CDR3 coding sequence is TGCGCCAGCAGCCAGGGTTCTGCGGGGGCCTACGAGCAGTACTTC.